These 9 T cell receptor beta chains originate from one sample sequenced in a study of shared clonotypes between healthy human individuals. Sequencing was performed with immunoSEQ multiplex PCR; in TCRdb, only in-frame clones are kept and a portion is missing. The table records about 960,000 clones, 76% of them present only once. Sample: memory CD4+ T cells sorted from blood. As to subset: CD45RA-negative fraction. These receptors all come from a man aged 18 to 29 in good health.

V usage is TRBV18 and J usage is TRBJ2-1, with 7 bases lining up with TRBD1. The V segment lost 6 bases and the J segment 8 bases; nucleotides outside the gene matches: 13. The CDR3 contains 15 residues. The germline gives CDR1 KGHSH, CDR2 LQKENI. This CDR3 reads CASSSRQGQGDEQFF. The CDR3 bases are TGTGCCAGCTCGTCCCGACAGGGTCAGGGAGATGAGCAGTTCTTC.

This clone occurred many times. The chain has TRBV2 and TRBJ2-3; D is undetermined. This CDR3 is 13 amino acids long. CDR1 and CDR2 from the germline V gene are SNHLY and FYNNEI. V lost 7 bases, J lost 2 bases, and 10 bases lay in between. The CDR3 DNA reads as TGTGCCAGCAACCAGCGCTTCACAGATACGCAGTATTTT. Its translation: CASNQRFTDTQYF.

The rearrangement joins TRBV28 to TRBJ1-2; 8 nucleotides match TRBD1. V dropped 4 bases and J dropped 2; count of bases not matched to a gene: 3. The length of the CDR3 is 14 residues. Germline assignment: CDR1 MDHEN and CDR2 SYDVKM. The CDR3 region is CASSSSGGNYGYTF. The CDR3 nucleotides read TGTGCCAGCAGTTCCTCAGGGGGCAACTATGGCTACACCTTC.

This chain joins TRBV4-1 and TRBJ1-6, with 7 bases fitting TRBD1. Germline trimming cut 1 base from V and 6 bases from J; bases unmatched to any gene: 12. The length of the CDR3 is 18 residues. The germline V gene encodes CDR1 MGHRA and CDR2 YSYEKL. The CDR3 DNA follows: TGCGCCAGCAGCCAAGCGCTCGATCCGGGACAGTTTAATTCACCCCTCCACTTT. It yields the protein CASSQALDPGQFNSPLHF.

This rearrangement joins TRBV7-8 to TRBJ2-7; D gene ambiguous. The germline V gene has CDR1 SGHVS and CDR2 FQNEAQ. The CDR3 sequence is 12 residues long. Trimming took off 3 bases at V and 5 bases at J, with 8 bases between the two ends. CDR3 loop: CASSFRVHEQYF. The CDR3 coding sequence is TGTGCCAGCAGCTTTCGGGTCCACGAGCAGTACTTC. Looking up the rest from reference TRBV7-8 and TRBJ2-7 gives the full variable domain: GAGVSQSPRYKVAKRGQDVALRCDPISGHVSLFWYQQALGQGPEFLTYFQNEAQLDKSGLPSDRFFAERPEGSVSTLKIQRTQQEDSAVYLCASSFRVHEQYFGPGTRLTVT.

V and J are TRBV5-6 and TRBJ2-1; D may be TRBD1 (6 bases). The V end lost 4 bases, the J end lost 12 bases, and 14 bases lay between the germline ends. The length of the CDR3 is 12 residues. In germline, CDR1 is SGHDT, CDR2 YYEEEE. This CDR3 reads CASSTRQAGQFF. The CDR3 DNA reads TGTGCCAGCAGCACCCGACAGGCGGGGCAGTTCTTC.

This clone was detected only a few times. The V gene is TRBV7-2, the J gene TRBJ1-6; weak D call: TRBD1 (6 bases). Germline CDR1 SGHTA, CDR2 FQGNSA. The CDR3 extends over 15 amino acids. V was cut by 9 bases and J by 6 bases, with 18 bases left in between. The CDR3 DNA reads TGTGCCAGTTACTTCAGGGGTTTCGGTAATTCACCCCTCCACTTT. Translated: CASYFRGFGNSPLHF.

The rearrangement links TRBV6-5 to TRBJ1-1; TRBD1 aligns across 9 bases. The ends lost 6 bases at V and 1 base at J; junction bases unmatched: 3. The CDR3 extends over 14 amino acids. CDR1 is MNHEY and CDR2 is SVGAGI in the germline V gene. The CDR3, as DNA: TGTGCCAGCAGAAGACAGGGGGGGAACACTGAAGCTTTCTTT. Its protein product is CASRRQGGNTEAFF.

This chain connects TRBV7-2 to TRBJ2-3, with 13 bases identical to TRBD2. The CDR3 length is 16 residues. Germline V lookup: CDR1 SGHTA, CDR2 FQGNSA. Trimming cost V 5 bases and J 5 bases; bases outside gene matches: 7. The CDR3: CASSLGTSGNVDTQYF. DNA for the CDR3: TGTGCCAGCAGCCTAGGGACTAGCGGGAACGTAGATACGCAGTATTTT.